Presented here are 22 T cell receptor beta chains from one specimen sequenced in a study of blood T cell repertoires in COVID-19. Libraries were prepared by immunoSEQ multiplex PCR; TCRdb keeps only in-frame clonotypes and omits some of them. Of about 170,000 clones listed, 75% to 90% are singletons. Sequenced: PBMCs or T cells enriched from blood (not recorded which). The origin of the receptors is a woman aged 45 to 65 who had recovered from COVID-19.

This chain joins TRBV11-2 and TRBJ2-1; D unresolved. The CDR3 is made up of 12 amino acids. Germline loops: CDR1 SGHAT, CDR2 FQNNGV. Between the trimmed V and J ends, which lost 6 bases and 7 bases, there was a span of 10 bases. CDR3 residues: CASRAVTNEQFF. The CDR3, as DNA: TGTGCCAGCAGGGCCGTCACGAATGAGCAGTTCTTC.

The chain recombines TRBV12-3 or TRBV12-4 with TRBJ1-3; D gene unclear. The CDR3 covers 12 residues. Trimming removed 4 bases from V and 4 bases from J, with 5 bases in between. The CDR3 nucleotides are TGTGCCAGCAGTTCACAGGGAAACACCATATATTTT. Residues: CASSSQGNTIYF.

This chain links TRBV6-5 with TRBJ1-2, with D perhaps TRBD1 (6 bases). This CDR3 spans 12 amino acids. Between the trimmed V and J ends, which lost 3 bases and 8 bases, there was a span of 10 bases. Germline V CDR1 and CDR2: MNHEY, SVGAGI. For the CDR3, the DNA is TGTGCCAGCAGTTATGGGGGGGGCGGCTACACCTTC. It encodes CASSYGGGGYTF.

The genes are TRBV4-3 and TRBJ2-4, with D possibly being TRBD1 (6 bases). CDR3 length equals 16 residues. The V gene lost 3 bases and the J gene lost 3 bases, with 15 bases spanning the gap. Germline loops: CDR1 LGHNA, CDR2 YSLEER. The CDR3 nucleotides read TGCGCCAGCAGCCACTTCCCCCGAGGGGGCAAAAACATTCAGTACTTC. This codes for CASSHFPRGGKNIQYF.

This chain connects TRBV18 to TRBJ2-5, with 7 bases identical to TRBD1. The ends lost 6 bases at V and 2 bases at J; junction bases unmatched: 6. The germline CDR1 and CDR2 sequences are KGHSH and LQKENI. The CDR3 consists of 14 residues. This CDR3 reads CASSRGQEQETQYF. In DNA form, the CDR3 reads TGTGCCAGCTCCCGCGGACAGGAGCAAGAGACCCAGTACTTC.

The V and J genes are TRBV2 and TRBJ2-1, with D perhaps matching TRBD2 (5 bases). This CDR3 is built from 14 residues. Trimming removed 6 bases at V and 4 bases at J, with 13 bases between. The germline CDR1 and CDR2 sequences are SNHLY and FYNNEI. In nucleotides, the CDR3 is TGTGCCAGCAGGAGGATTAGCGAGTACAATGAGCAGTTCTTC. This encodes CASRRISEYNEQFF.

This clone was detected only a few times. The identical CDR3 is also encoded by other nucleotide sequences in the sample. The chain has TRBV19 and TRBJ2-3; TRBD1 matches at 8 bases. CDR1 and CDR2 (germline): LNHDA, SQIVND (reference sequence). CDR3 length equals 15 residues. Trimming took 4 bases from V and 0 from J; bases not matched to a gene: 3. In DNA, the CDR3 is TGTGCCAGTAGTACGGACAGGGCTAGCACAGATACGCAGTATTTT. Encoded protein: CASSTDRASTDTQYF. Together with reference TRBV19 and TRBJ2-3, the CDR3 gives the full variable domain: DGGITQSPKYLFRKEGQNVTLSCEQNLNHDAMYWYRQDPGQGLRLIYYSQIVNDFQKGDIAEGYSVSREKKESFPLTVTSAQKNPTAFYLCASSTDRASTDTQYFGPGTRLTVL.

V gene TRBV10-3 combines with J gene TRBJ1-1; tentatively, D is TRBD1 (6 bases). Between the trimmed V and J ends, which lost 7 bases and 4 bases, there was a span of 16 bases. Germline assignment: CDR1 ENHRY and CDR2 SYGVKD. This CDR3 has 14 amino acids. The CDR3: CAITPGQWSTEAFF. In DNA form, the CDR3 reads TGTGCCATCACCCCGGGACAATGGAGCACTGAAGCTTTCTTT.

The chain is built from TRBV6-2 or TRBV6-3 and TRBJ1-5; D possibly corresponds to TRBD1 (6 bases). Germline V gives CDR1 MNHEY, CDR2 SVGEGT. The V end lost 5 bases, the J end lost 7 bases, and 12 bases lay between the germline ends. This CDR3 comprises 13 residues. As DNA, the CDR3 is TGTGCCAGCAGTCGCCGCCAGGGGCAGCCCCAGCATTTT. It codes for CASSRRQGQPQHF.

This clone was counted only a few times. The V call is TRBV14, the J call TRBJ1-1, with D possibly TRBD1 on 5 matching bases. This CDR3 region has 18 residues. CDR1 SGHDN and CDR2 FVKESK come from the germline V gene. Trimming stripped 3 bases from V and 1 base from J, with 21 bases between. The CDR3 is CASSHWEGTAGWNTEAFF. CDR3 DNA: TGTGCCAGCAGCCATTGGGAAGGGACTGCCGGGTGGAACACTGAAGCTTTCTTT.

The chain recombines TRBV6-5 with TRBJ2-7; unclear D gene. Germline lookup yields CDR1 MNHEY and CDR2 SVGAGI. The CDR3 contains 13 residues. Deletions cut 4 bases from V and 2 bases from J, with 9 bases between. CDR3 sequence: CASSSEAPYEQYV. The CDR3 DNA sequence: TGTGCCAGCAGTTCAGAGGCCCCCTACGAGCAGTACGTC.

V is TRBV6-1 and J is TRBJ1-3, with D possibly matching TRBD1 (5 bases). The CDR3 has 12 amino acids. The V gene lost 1 base and the J gene lost 7 bases, with 5 bases spanning the gap. CDR1 and CDR2 from the germline V gene are MNHNS and SASEGT. Written as DNA, the CDR3 is TGTGCCAGCAGTGAAGGGGGCAACACCATATATTTT. Its translation: CASSEGGNTIYF.

DNA of the CDR3: TGTGCCAGCAGTTTAGGACAGATCGGAAACACCATATATTTT. Protein sequence: CASSLGQIGNTIYF. This chain joins TRBV28 and TRBJ1-3; tentative D call: TRBD1 (6 bases). CDR3 length equals 14 residues. Trimming pared 2 bases from V and 4 bases from J, leaving 9 bases between. Germline V CDR1 and CDR2: MDHEN, SYDVKM.

In this sample, this clone turned up once. The chain employs TRBV5-4 and TRBJ2-2; the D gene is possibly TRBD2 (5 bases). Trimming took 4 bases from V and 7 from J, leaving 11 bases between them. Germline CDR1 reads SGHNT; CDR2 reads YYREEE (reference sequence). This CDR3 comprises 13 residues. The CDR3 protein is CASSPIEGGELFF. The CDR3 region has the DNA TGTGCCAGCAGCCCCATTGAGGGCGGGGAGCTGTTTTTT.

Notes on this clone: The same CDR3 can be traced to other DNA sequences in this sample. The CDR3 sequence is CASSSGTGAYEQYV. As DNA, the CDR3 is TGTGCCAGCAGTTCCGGGACAGGGGCCTACGAGCAGTACGTC. The chain recombines TRBV28 with TRBJ2-7, with TRBD1 matching over 10 bases. The junction had 2 bases not matched to a gene; V was cut back by 4 bases and J by 2 bases. Germline CDR1 MDHEN, CDR2 SYDVKM. CDR3 length equals 14 residues.

The chain has TRBV3-1 (or the pseudogene TRBV3-2) and TRBJ2-5, with 7 bases lining up with TRBD2. The CDR3 runs 13 residues. From germline, CDR1 is LGHDT and CDR2 YNNKEL (reference sequence). V dropped 4 bases and J dropped 5; count of bases not matched to a gene: 4. Written as DNA, the CDR3 is TGTGCCAGCAGCCGGACCGGGAGGGAGACCCAGTACTTC. Its protein is CASSRTGRETQYF.

The V call is TRBV5-1, the J call TRBJ2-1, with 9 bases identical to TRBD2. Germline trimming cut 5 bases from V and 2 bases from J; bases unmatched to any gene: 5. Germline CDR1 and CDR2: SGHRS and YFSETQ. CDR3 size: 15 residues. CDR3 loop: CASRNSGGTYNEQFF. The CDR3 DNA reads as TGCGCCAGCAGAAATAGCGGGGGAACCTACAATGAGCAGTTCTTC.

V gene TRBV29-1 combines with J gene TRBJ1-2; possibly TRBD1 for D (6 bases). V was clipped by 4 bases and J by 7 bases, with 13 bases between them. The CDR3 is 12 amino acids. Germline V CDR1 and CDR2: SQVTM, ANQGSEA. In nucleotides, the CDR3 is TGCAGCGTTGGGACCAGGGGTACTGGCTACACCTTC. It translates to CSVGTRGTGYTF.

V usage is TRBV10-1 and J usage is TRBJ2-2; D gene unclear. This CDR3 spans 13 amino acids. The V gene's germline CDR1 is WNHNN and CDR2 SYGVQD (reference sequence). Trimming removed 8 bases at V and 2 bases at J, with 9 bases between. The CDR3 is CASGATNTGELFF. The CDR3 DNA reads TGCGCCAGCGGTGCGACTAACACCGGGGAGCTGTTTTTT.

This chain connects TRBV30 to TRBJ1-2, with 10 bases matching TRBD1. The germline V gene has CDR1 GTSNPN and CDR2 SVGIG (reference sequence). The CDR3 covers 13 residues. V lost 4 bases and J lost 7; bases outside the gene matches: 6. CDR3: CAWTGTGDGGYTF. Here the CDR3 DNA reads TGTGCCTGGACCGGGACAGGGGATGGTGGCTACACCTTC.

The table lists this clone with a count of one. The chain combines TRBV7-3 with TRBJ1-2, with D possibly being TRBD1 (5 bases). Germline values: CDR1 SGHTA, CDR2 FQGTGA. This CDR3 region has 15 residues. The V end lost 5 bases, the J end lost 4 bases, and 17 bases lay between the germline ends. CDR3 protein: CASSPEPGSIYGYTF. CDR3 bases: TGTGCCAGCAGCCCAGAACCAGGGTCCATCTATGGCTACACCTTC.

This clone has only one observation. This rearrangement joins TRBV5-1 to TRBJ2-7; D may be TRBD1 (5 bases). CDR3 length: 14 residues. Trimming removed 1 base at V and 4 bases at J, with 12 bases between. CDR1 and CDR2 (germline): SGHRS, YFSETQ. DNA for the CDR3: TGCGCCAGCAGCTTGAGTTGGGGCCAATACGAGCAGTACGTC. Encoded protein: CASSLSWGQYEQYV.